The next 22 T cell receptor beta chains were all read from a single sample in a study of blood T cell repertoires in COVID-19. The data were produced by immunoSEQ multiplex PCR, yet TCRdb's version contains in-frame clones alone and is incomplete. The sample holds about 190,000 clones; around 80% are singletons and the top ten take about 8%. Sequences were obtained from peripheral blood. These receptors came from a woman aged 60-70 years with COVID-19, enrolled during active disease.

The CDR3 region is CASSFRQGDQPQHF. The DNA of the CDR3 is TGTGCCAGTAGTTTCCGACAGGGCGATCAGCCCCAGCATTTT. This chain links TRBV19 with TRBJ1-5, with 7 bases fitting TRBD1. Germline V gene sequence: CDR1 LNHDA, CDR2 SQIVND (reference sequence). Trimming cost V 5 bases and J 5 bases; bases outside gene matches: 6. This CDR3 region has 14 residues.

The chain joins TRBV5-5 to TRBJ2-5; 13 bases are shared with TRBD2. The trim removed 5 bases at V and 7 bases at J, leaving 8 bases unmatched. This CDR3 has 15 amino acids. From germline, CDR1 is SGHKS and CDR2 YYEKEE (reference sequence). The CDR3: CASRFTSGGAGTQYF. In DNA, the CDR3 is TGTGCCAGCAGGTTCACTAGCGGGGGGGCCGGGACCCAGTACTTC.

The chain carries TRBV19 and TRBJ1-2, with D maybe TRBD1 (6 bases). V lost 5 bases to trimming and J lost 12 bases, with 16 bases between them. The CDR3 has 12 amino acids. Germline loops: CDR1 LNHDA, CDR2 SQIVND (reference sequence). The CDR3 DNA follows: TGTGCCAGTAGTCCTATACAGGGCAAACACACCTTC. Protein product: CASSPIQGKHTF.

This clone appeared many times. The chain couples TRBV2 to TRBJ2-1; 15 bases are a match to TRBD2. CDR1 is SNHLY and CDR2 is FYNNEI in the germline V gene. The V gene end was trimmed by 6 bases and the J gene end by 10 bases; junction bases not matched to a gene: 4. This CDR3 is 14 amino acids long. CDR3 bases: TGTGCCAGCAGAGGACTAGCGGGGGGGCTGGAGCAGTTCTTC. Its protein product is CASRGLAGGLEQFF.

The chain has TRBV7-9 and TRBJ1-3, with 7 positions matching TRBD1. Losses at the gene ends were 1 base for V and 0 bases for J; bases not matched to a gene: 6. Germline CDR1 and CDR2: SEHNR and FQNEAQ (reference sequence). The CDR3 runs 17 residues. The CDR3 nucleotides read TGTGCCAGCAGCTTAGGGGCAGGGGGATTCTCTGGAAACACCATATATTTT. This sequence encodes CASSLGAGGFSGNTIYF.

This sequence joins TRBV24-1 and TRBJ2-3, with D perhaps matching TRBD2 (5 bases). CDR1 KGHDR and CDR2 SFDVKD come from the germline V gene. CDR3 size: 15 residues. Trimming pared 3 bases from V and 0 bases from J, leaving 9 bases between. The CDR3 here is CATSDAGTSTDTQYF. Here the CDR3 DNA reads TGTGCCACCAGTGATGCGGGTACTAGCACAGATACGCAGTATTTT.

V gene TRBV13 combines with J gene TRBJ1-4; 8 positions match TRBD1. CDR3 length: 15 residues. Germline CDR1 reads PRHDT; CDR2 reads FYEKMQ (reference sequence). V shed 4 bases, J shed 8 bases, and the junction held 9 bases outside the gene matches. The CDR3 nucleotides read TGTGCCAGCAGCTGGACCGGGACAGGTGAAGAAAAACTGTTTTTT. As protein: CASSWTGTGEEKLFF.

The chain carries TRBV6-2 or TRBV6-3 and TRBJ2-3; 14 bases agree with TRBD2. Germline lookup yields CDR1 MNHEY and CDR2 SVGEGT. With 6 bases clipped from V and 4 bases from J, the junction kept 6 bases outside the gene matches. The CDR3 covers 16 residues. This CDR3 reads CASSRGLAGGSDTQYF. The CDR3 bases are TGTGCCAGCAGCCGAGGACTAGCGGGAGGTTCAGATACGCAGTATTTT.

The chain recombines TRBV28 with TRBJ1-5; D unclear. Trimming pared 3 bases from V and 0 bases from J, leaving 9 bases between. Germline-derived CDR1 and CDR2 are MDHEN and SYDVKM. The length of the CDR3 is 15 residues. The DNA for the CDR3 is TGTGCCAGCAGTTTCGCGACTTATAGCAATCAGCCCCAGCATTTT. This sequence encodes CASSFATYSNQPQHF. Full variable domain (outside the CDR3, taken from reference TRBV28 and TRBJ1-5): DVKVTQSSRYLVKRTGEKVFLECVQDMDHENMFWYRQDPGLGLRLIYFSYDVKMKEKGDIPEGYSVSREKKERFSLILESASTNQTSMYLCASSFATYSNQPQHFGDGTRLSIL.

In DNA form, the CDR3 reads TGTGCCAGCAGCGGGGGCGGGGGGGAGACCCAGTACTTC. It encodes CASSGGGGETQYF. This chain uses TRBV27 with TRBJ2-5; 8 nucleotides align to TRBD2. The CDR3 totals 13 residues. CDR1 and CDR2 (germline): MNHEY, SMNVEV (reference sequence). The V gene end was trimmed by 6 bases and the J gene end by 5 bases; junction bases not matched to a gene: 5.

The chain links TRBV7-9 to TRBJ1-5, with D possibly being TRBD1 (5 bases). V dropped 4 bases and J dropped 3 bases, with 10 bases sitting between them. The CDR3 consists of 14 residues. Germline assignment: CDR1 SEHNR and CDR2 FQNEAQ (reference sequence). Here the CDR3 DNA reads TGTGCCAGCAGCTCCGACAGCGTCAATCAGCCCCAGCATTTT. This codes for CASSSDSVNQPQHF.

For the CDR3, the DNA is TGTGCCAGCAGCTCCCTCGCTTCGGGGAACAATGAGCAGTTCTTC. The encoded protein is CASSSLASGNNEQFF. The chain is built from TRBV7-9 and TRBJ2-1, with D possibly matching TRBD2 (5 bases). Germline CDR1 SEHNR, CDR2 FQNEAQ (reference sequence). Trimming pared 4 bases from V and 5 bases from J, leaving 15 bases between. This CDR3 contains 15 residues.

This clone was detected a few times. The rearrangement joins TRBV2 to TRBJ1-5, with 9 positions matching TRBD1. Germline V gene data show CDR1 as SNHLY and CDR2 as FYNNEI. The V gene end was trimmed by 11 bases and the J gene end by 1 base; junction bases not matched to a gene: 9. This CDR3 is built from 15 residues. CDR3 loop: CACRTGAGSNQPQHF. The CDR3 nucleotides are TGTGCCTGCCGGACAGGGGCAGGCAGCAATCAGCCCCAGCATTTT.

V gene TRBV5-6 combines with J gene TRBJ2-2; D is unclear. The CDR3 has 16 amino acids. Trimming cost V 0 bases and J 5 bases, with 14 bases left between them. The V gene's germline CDR1 is SGHDT and CDR2 YYEEEE. CDR3 nucleotides: TGTGCCAGCAGCTTGGGTTTGGCAGGAATTACCGGGGAGCTGTTTTTT. Translating it yields CASSLGLAGITGELFF.

V usage is TRBV19 and J usage is TRBJ1-1; TRBD1 aligns across 12 bases. The CDR3 sequence is 15 residues long. V gave up 7 bases and J gave up 6 bases; unmatched junction bases: 9. The germline V gene has CDR1 LNHDA and CDR2 SQIVND (reference sequence). For the CDR3, the DNA is TGTGCCAGTACCGGGACAGGGGGCTCGAGGGCTGAAGCTTTCTTT. Translation gives CASTGTGGSRAEAFF.

This clone was counted a few times. V gene TRBV2 combines with J gene TRBJ1-6, with 9 bases fitting TRBD1. CDR1 and CDR2 (germline): SNHLY, FYNNEI. The CDR3 has 15 residues. Germline trimming cut 6 bases from V and 10 bases from J; bases unmatched to any gene: 10. The CDR3 region is CASSKGGQGGSPLHF. CDR3 nucleotides: TGTGCCAGCAGCAAAGGGGGACAGGGAGGGTCACCCCTCCACTTT. The variable domain in full, with the rest retrieved from reference TRBV2 and TRBJ1-6, is EPEVTQTPSHQVTQMGQEVILRCVPISNHLYFYWYRQILGQKVEFLVSFYNNEISEKSEIFDDQFSVERPDGSNFTLKIRSTKLEDSAMYFCASSKGGQGGSPLHFGNGTRLTVT.

The rearrangement joins TRBV29-1 to TRBJ2-3; possible D gene TRBD2, 5 bases. Germline V gives CDR1 SQVTM, CDR2 ANQGSEA. Trimming cost V 4 bases and J 1 base, with 12 bases left between them. The CDR3 is 14 residues long. The CDR3 DNA reads TGCAGCGTTGGAGGTAGCGTCGGCACAGATACGCAGTATTTT. It translates to CSVGGSVGTDTQYF.

The V and J genes are TRBV6-5 and TRBJ1-5, with 10 nucleotides matching TRBD1. The CDR3 consists of 14 residues. Unmatched junction bases numbered 7, after V lost 8 bases and J lost 6 bases. The germline V gene encodes CDR1 MNHEY and CDR2 SVGAGI. The CDR3 sequence is CASGKDRGAQPQHF. The CDR3 DNA follows: TGTGCCAGCGGGAAGGACAGGGGGGCTCAGCCCCAGCATTTT.

The chain has TRBV19 and TRBJ1-5, with 7 bases aligning to TRBD1. CDR3 length: 14 amino acids. Germline CDR1 and CDR2: LNHDA and SQIVND (reference sequence). Trimming at V came to 5 bases and at J to 7 bases, leaving 8 bases not matched to a gene. This CDR3 reads CASSLTGVSQPQHF. For the CDR3, the DNA is TGTGCCAGTAGTCTAACAGGGGTTTCGCAGCCCCAGCATTTT.

The chain carries TRBV29-1 and TRBJ1-2, with 10 bases fitting TRBD1. V gave up 7 bases and J gave up 6 bases; unmatched junction bases: 8. Per germline, CDR1 SQVTM and CDR2 ANQGSEA. This CDR3 comprises 13 residues. CDR3 DNA: TGCAGCGCGACGACAGGGGGCGCGGATGGCTACACCTTC. Its translation is CSATTGGADGYTF.

This sequence joins TRBV9 and TRBJ1-5; D unclear. Per the germline V gene, CDR1 is SGDLS and CDR2 is YYNGEE. V lost 5 bases, J lost 10 bases, and 16 bases lay in between. This CDR3 is built from 13 residues. In nucleotides, the CDR3 is TGTGCCAGCAGTGAAGGCCTGGAGGTTCCCCAGCATTTT. Amino acid sequence: CASSEGLEVPQHF.

This chain links TRBV28 with TRBJ1-2; 8 bases agree with TRBD1. CDR3 size: 14 residues. Germline CDR1 and CDR2: MDHEN and SYDVKM. Trimming cost V 6 bases and J 4 bases; bases outside gene matches: 7. Here the CDR3 reads CASSMDREFYGYTF. The CDR3 DNA reads as TGTGCCAGCAGCATGGACAGGGAGTTCTATGGCTACACCTTC.